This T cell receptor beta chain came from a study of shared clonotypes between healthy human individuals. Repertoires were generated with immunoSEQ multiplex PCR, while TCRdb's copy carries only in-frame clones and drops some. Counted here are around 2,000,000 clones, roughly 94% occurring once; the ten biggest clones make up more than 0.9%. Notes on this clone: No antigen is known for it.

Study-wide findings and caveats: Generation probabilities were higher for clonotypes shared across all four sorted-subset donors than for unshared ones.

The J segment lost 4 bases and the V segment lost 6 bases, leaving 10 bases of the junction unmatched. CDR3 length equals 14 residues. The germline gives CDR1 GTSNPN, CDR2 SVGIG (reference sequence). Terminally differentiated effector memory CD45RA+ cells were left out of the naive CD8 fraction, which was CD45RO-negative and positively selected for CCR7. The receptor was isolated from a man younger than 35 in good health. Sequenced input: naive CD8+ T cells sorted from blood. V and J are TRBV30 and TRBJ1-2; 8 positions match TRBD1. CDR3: CACEFGQGGYGYTF. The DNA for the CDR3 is TGTGCCTGCGAGTTCGGACAGGGCGGCTATGGCTACACCTTC.